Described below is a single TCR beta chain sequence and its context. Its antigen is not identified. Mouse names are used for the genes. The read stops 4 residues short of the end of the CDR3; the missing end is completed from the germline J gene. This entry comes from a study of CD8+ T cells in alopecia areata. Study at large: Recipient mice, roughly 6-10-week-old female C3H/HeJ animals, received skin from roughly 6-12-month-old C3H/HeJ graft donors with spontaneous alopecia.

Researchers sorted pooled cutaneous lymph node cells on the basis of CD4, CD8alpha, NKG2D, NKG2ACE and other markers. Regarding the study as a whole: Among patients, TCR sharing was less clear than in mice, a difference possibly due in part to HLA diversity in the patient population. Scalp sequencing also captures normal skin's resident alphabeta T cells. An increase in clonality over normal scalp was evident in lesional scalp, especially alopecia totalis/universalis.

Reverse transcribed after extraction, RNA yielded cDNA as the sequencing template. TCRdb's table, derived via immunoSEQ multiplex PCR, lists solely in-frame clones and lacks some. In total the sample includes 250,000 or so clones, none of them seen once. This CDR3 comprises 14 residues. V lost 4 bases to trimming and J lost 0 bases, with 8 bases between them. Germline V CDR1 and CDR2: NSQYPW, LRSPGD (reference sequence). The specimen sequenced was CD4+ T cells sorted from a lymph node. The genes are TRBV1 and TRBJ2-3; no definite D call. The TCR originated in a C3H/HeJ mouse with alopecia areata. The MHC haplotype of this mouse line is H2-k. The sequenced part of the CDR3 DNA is TGCACCTGCAGTGGACATACTAGTGCAGAA. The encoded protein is CTCSGHTSAE. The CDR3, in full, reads CTCSGHTSAETLYF. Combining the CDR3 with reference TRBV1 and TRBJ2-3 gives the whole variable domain VTLLEQNPRWRLVPRGQAVNLRCILKNSQYPWMSWYQQDLQKQLQWLFTLRSPGDKEVKSLPGADYLATRVTDTELRLQVANMSQGRTLYCTCSGHTSAETLYFGSGTRLTVL.